A single sample is the source of the 20 T cell receptor beta chains below, sequenced in a study of T cells in localized non-small cell lung cancer. Clones were read by immunoSEQ multiplex PCR, and TCRdb kept only the in-frame ones, dropping some. Among 30,000 to 40,000 clones listed, roughly 85% were seen once. The material sequenced was peripheral blood mononuclear cells, taken before any cancer treatment. The receptors were sampled from a male donor aged 60 or over with stage II lung adenocarcinoma.

The V and J genes are TRBV23-1 and TRBJ1-2; D perhaps matches TRBD1 (6 bases). TRBV23-1 is reported as an ORF; its role is uncertain. V dropped 6 bases and J dropped 4 bases, with 12 bases sitting between them. CDR3 length equals 13 residues. CDR3 DNA: TGCGCCAGCAGATATACAGGGAGCTATGGCTACACCTTC. It translates to CASRYTGSYGYTF.

This clone has a handful of counts. The rearrangement uses TRBV7-2 and TRBJ2-3, with 9 bases lining up with TRBD1. With V trimmed by 8 bases and J by 6 bases, 9 bases remained unmatched. Germline CDR1 is SGHTA and CDR2 is FQGNSA. The CDR3 has 14 residues. The CDR3 sequence is CASGPGQGRDTQYF. The CDR3 DNA reads as TGTGCCAGCGGACCCGGACAGGGGAGGGATACGCAGTATTTT.

The chain is built from TRBV2 and TRBJ2-4, with no clear D. The germline CDR1 and CDR2 sequences are SNHLY and FYNNEI. The CDR3 covers 13 residues. The V and J ends lost 0 bases and 7 bases respectively, with 7 bases between them. The CDR3 DNA reads TGTGCCAGCAGTGAAGCGCCGAGGAACATTCAGTACTTC. The encoded protein is CASSEAPRNIQYF.

This clone was seen once. The chain is built from TRBV7-2 and TRBJ1-4; D gene uncertain. This CDR3 comprises 12 residues. Trimming removed 6 bases from V and 8 bases from J, with 10 bases in between. Germline CDR1 SGHTA, CDR2 FQGNSA. The CDR3 protein is CASRAGNEKLFF. DNA for the CDR3: TGTGCCAGCAGAGCGGGGAACGAAAAACTGTTTTTT.

In DNA, the CDR3 is TGTGCCAGCAGGGCCGACTCTTACGCGGGGCAGCCCCAGCATTTT. Its translation is CASRADSYAGQPQHF. The chain joins TRBV28 to TRBJ1-5; D ambiguous. Trimming took 6 bases from V and 7 from J, leaving 19 bases between them. Germline assignment: CDR1 MDHEN and CDR2 SYDVKM. The CDR3 covers 15 residues.

V gene TRBV5-1 combines with J gene TRBJ2-3; D unresolved. The CDR3 has 14 residues. Germline V gene sequence: CDR1 SGHRS, CDR2 YFSETQ. V gave up 3 bases and J gave up 6 bases, with 14 bases separating them. The CDR3 DNA is TGCGCCAGCAGCTCGCAGCCGCCCACGGATACGCAGTATTTT. Protein sequence: CASSSQPPTDTQYF.

This clone was observed once. This chain connects TRBV9 to TRBJ1-3, with D maybe TRBD1 (5 bases). The germline CDR1 and CDR2 sequences are SGDLS and YYNGEE. CDR3 length: 16 residues. V was clipped by 5 bases and J by 0 bases, with 15 bases between them. The CDR3 region has the DNA TGTGCCAGCAGTGAGGGTGGGGGGATCTCTGGAAACACCATATATTTT. Its translation: CASSEGGGISGNTIYF.

J is TRBJ2-7 and V is TRBV2; D may match TRBD1 or TRBD2 (6 bases each). V was pared by 0 bases and J by 2 bases, with 11 bases between. CDR1 SNHLY and CDR2 FYNNEI come from the germline V gene. The CDR3 loop spans 15 amino acids. The CDR3 coding sequence is TGTGCCAGCAGTGAAGCGGGGGGCAGCCCCTACGAGCAGTACTTC. Its protein is CASSEAGGSPYEQYF.

The rearrangement links TRBV9 to TRBJ1-2; a possible D gene is TRBD1 (6 bases). V lost 0 bases and J lost 8, with 11 bases in between. The CDR3 is 13 residues long. Germline CDR1 SGDLS, CDR2 YYNGEE. CDR3 bases: TGTGCCAGCAGCGTAGACGAGGGGGTGGGCTACACCTTC. The encoded protein is CASSVDEGVGYTF.

V is TRBV5-1 and J is TRBJ1-1; 7 bases are shared with TRBD1. The CDR3 spans 15 residues. Germline loops: CDR1 SGHRS, CDR2 YFSETQ. V dropped 4 bases and J dropped 1; count of bases not matched to a gene: 7. In nucleotides, the CDR3 is TGCGCCAGCAGCCCGGACAGGCCTAGGAACACTGAAGCTTTCTTT. Protein product: CASSPDRPRNTEAFF.

V and J are TRBV5-6 and TRBJ1-2; 7 bases agree with TRBD1. After removal of 2 bases from V and 10 bases from J, the junction contained 5 bases not matched to a gene. Germline CDR1 SGHDT, CDR2 YYEEEE. CDR3 length: 12 residues. In DNA form, the CDR3 reads TGTGCCAGCAGCTTATGGGACAGTTACTACACCTTC. Protein product: CASSLWDSYYTF.

The chain links TRBV7-9 to TRBJ1-2, with D maybe TRBD1 (5 bases). Germline assignment: CDR1 SEHNR and CDR2 FQNEAQ (reference sequence). The V gene lost 2 bases and the J gene lost 6 bases, with 16 bases spanning the gap. The CDR3 covers 15 residues. CDR3 DNA sequence: TGTGCCAGCAGCTTAATGACCAGTGGGGCCAATGGCTACACCTTC. Translating gives CASSLMTSGANGYTF.

The rearrangement joins TRBV18 to TRBJ2-5, with TRBD1 matching over 7 bases. Germline CDR1 reads KGHSH; CDR2 reads LQKENI. V was pared by 3 bases and J by 0 bases, with 7 bases of the junction left unmatched. The CDR3 runs to 16 residues. The CDR3 reads CASSPTRGNYQETQYF. CDR3 DNA: TGTGCCAGCTCACCTACCAGGGGGAATTACCAAGAGACCCAGTACTTC. Looking up the rest from reference TRBV18 and TRBJ2-5 gives the full variable domain: NAGVMQNPRHLVRRRGQEARLRCSPMKGHSHVYWYRQLPEEGLKFMVYLQKENIIDESGMPKERFSAEFPKEGPSILRIQQVVRGDSAAYFCASSPTRGNYQETQYFGPGTRLLVL.

This rearrangement joins TRBV4-1 to TRBJ1-5; the D gene is possibly TRBD1 (5 bases). V lost 0 bases, J lost 2 bases, and 11 bases lay in between. The CDR3 covers 16 residues. Germline V gene lookup returns CDR1 MGHRA and CDR2 YSYEKL. CDR3 in DNA: TGCGCCAGCAGCCAAGAAGGCAGGGCGGGCAATCAGCCCCAGCATTTT. Encoded protein: CASSQEGRAGNQPQHF.

The rearrangement links TRBV15 to TRBJ2-7, with no clear D. Trimming took 0 bases from V and 6 from J, leaving 12 bases between them. The CDR3 is 14 residues long. Germline CDR1 reads LNHNV; CDR2 reads YYDKDF (reference sequence). CDR3 sequence (DNA): TGTGCCACCAGCAGAGATAAAGGGAATCTCGAGCAGTACTTC. It codes for CATSRDKGNLEQYF. The full variable domain, completed using reference TRBV15 and TRBJ2-7, is DAMVIQNPRYQVTQFGKPVTLSCSQTLNHNVMYWYQQKSSQAPKLLFHYYDKDFNNEADTPDNFQSRRPNTSFCFLDIRSPGLGDTAMYLCATSRDKGNLEQYFGPGTRLTVT.

This chain joins TRBV5-4 and TRBJ2-1; TRBD2 aligns across 11 bases. Germline CDR1 and CDR2: SGHNT and YYREEE (reference sequence). V shed 4 bases and J 8 bases; nucleotides not matched to a gene: 8. The CDR3 is 15 amino acids. The CDR3 nucleotides are TGTGCCAGCAGCCGCCTAGCGGGAGGATCCGATGAGCAGTTCTTC. Translating it yields CASSRLAGGSDEQFF. Full variable domain (outside the CDR3, taken from reference TRBV5-4 and TRBJ2-1): ETGVTQSPTHLIKTRGQQVTLRCSSQSGHNTVSWYQQALGQGPQFIFQYYREEENGRGNFPPRFSGLQFPNYSSELNVNALELDDSALYLCASSRLAGGSDEQFFGPGTRLTVL.

The V and J genes are TRBV19 and TRBJ2-5, with D possibly being TRBD2 (7 bases). V gave up 5 bases and J gave up 4 bases, with 17 bases separating them. The CDR3 has 15 residues. Germline CDR1 reads LNHDA; CDR2 reads SQIVND (reference sequence). The CDR3 reads CASSLYREGGETQYF. CDR3 nucleotide sequence: TGTGCCAGTAGTCTCTATAGGGAGGGGGGAGAGACCCAGTACTTC.

V and J are TRBV18 and TRBJ2-7; TRBD1 aligns across 7 bases. Germline CDR1 KGHSH, CDR2 LQKENI. The V gene end was trimmed by 3 bases and the J gene end by 2 bases; junction bases not matched to a gene: 7. There are 15 residues in the CDR3. The CDR3 reads CASSPLVDRTYEQYF. CDR3 DNA: TGTGCCAGCTCACCTTTAGTGGACAGGACCTACGAGCAGTACTTC. The whole variable domain, remainder taken from reference TRBV18 and TRBJ2-7, is NAGVMQNPRHLVRRRGQEARLRCSPMKGHSHVYWYRQLPEEGLKFMVYLQKENIIDESGMPKERFSAEFPKEGPSILRIQQVVRGDSAAYFCASSPLVDRTYEQYFGPGTRLTVT.

The rearrangement joins TRBV28 to TRBJ1-2; no definite D call. CDR3 length: 15 amino acids. Germline-derived CDR1 and CDR2 are MDHEN and SYDVKM. Trimming cost V 5 bases and J 8 bases, with 21 bases left between them. The CDR3 DNA reads TGTGCCAGCAGTATTCCCGGACGCCCCTATATGGGCTACACCTTC. It codes for CASSIPGRPYMGYTF.

The gene calls are TRBV6-6 and TRBJ1-1; no definite D call. The length of the CDR3 is 15 residues. V shed 4 bases and J shed 1 base, with 13 bases lying between them. Germline V gene sequence: CDR1 MNHNY, CDR2 SVGAGI (reference sequence). DNA for the CDR3: TGTGCCAGCAGTTCTTCCCCCACTACGAACACTGAAGCTTTCTTT. Its protein product is CASSSSPTTNTEAFF.